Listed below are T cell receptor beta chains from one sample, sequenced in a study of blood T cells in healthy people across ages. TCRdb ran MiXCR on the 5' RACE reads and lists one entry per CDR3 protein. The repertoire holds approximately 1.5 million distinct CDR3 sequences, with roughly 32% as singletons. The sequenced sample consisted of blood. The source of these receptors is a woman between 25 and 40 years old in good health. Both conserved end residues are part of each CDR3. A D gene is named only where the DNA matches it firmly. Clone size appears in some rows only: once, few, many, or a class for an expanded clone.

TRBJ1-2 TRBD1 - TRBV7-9 CASSPGTVFYGYTF TGTGCCAGCAGCCCCGGGACAGTCTTCTATGGCTACACCTTC
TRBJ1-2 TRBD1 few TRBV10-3 CAIQGQEHGYTF TGTGCCATCCAGGGACAGGAGCACGGCTACACCTTC
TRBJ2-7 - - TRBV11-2 CAGSQTVYEQYF TGTGCCGGCAGCCAAACAGTCTACGAGCAGTACTTC
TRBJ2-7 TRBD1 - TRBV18 CASSPDRIYEQYF TGTGCCAGCTCACCGGACAGGATCTACGAGCAGTACTTC
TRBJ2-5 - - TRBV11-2 CASSPPQGLRETQYF TGTGCCAGCAGCCCCCCGCAGGGGCTACGGGAGACCCAGTACTTC
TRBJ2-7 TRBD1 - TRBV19 CASSITTGTHEQYF TGTGCCAGTAGTATAACGACAGGGACCCACGAGCAGTACTTC
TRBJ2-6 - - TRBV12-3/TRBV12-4 CASSSVSTSGANVLTF TGTGCCAGCAGTTCAGTTTCCACCTCTGGGGCCAACGTCCTGACTTTC
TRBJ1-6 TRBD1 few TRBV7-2 CASSLGGTGPFNSPLHF TGTGCCAGCAGCTTAGGCGGGACAGGCCCCTTCAATTCACCCCTCCACTTT
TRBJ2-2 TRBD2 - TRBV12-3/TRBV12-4 CASSLTSGEATGELFF TGTGCCAGCAGTTTAACTAGCGGGGAAGCCACCGGGGAGCTGTTTTTT
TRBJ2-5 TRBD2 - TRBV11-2 CASSLDRASGGATETQYF TGTGCCAGCAGCTTAGATCGGGCTAGCGGGGGGGCCACGGAGACCCAGTACTTC
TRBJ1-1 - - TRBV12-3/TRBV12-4 CASSLDVLNTEAFF TGTGCCAGCAGTTTAGATGTCTTGAACACTGAAGCTTTCTTT
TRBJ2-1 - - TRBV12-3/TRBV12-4 CASRETNYNEQFF TGTGCCAGCAGAGAAACCAACTACAATGAGCAGTTCTTC
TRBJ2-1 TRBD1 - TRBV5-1 CASSSAGTGVNERFF TGCGCCAGCAGCTCGGCCGGGACAGGGGTCAATGAGCGGTTCTTC
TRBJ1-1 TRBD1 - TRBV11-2 CASGPTNRGSTEAFF TGTGCCAGCGGCCCGACAAACAGGGGAAGCACTGAAGCTTTCTTT
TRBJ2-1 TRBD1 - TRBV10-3 CAIRESTGWNEQFF TGTGCCATCAGGGAGTCGACAGGGTGGAATGAGCAGTTCTTC
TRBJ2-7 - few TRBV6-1 CASSENRAGPPYEQYF TGTGCCAGCAGTGAAAACAGGGCAGGGCCCCCCTACGAGCAGTACTTC
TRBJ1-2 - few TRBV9 CASSVGTRDGYTF TGTGCCAGCAGCGTGGGGACCCGGGATGGCTACACCTTC
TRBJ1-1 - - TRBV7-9 CASSLKLTMNTEAFF TGTGCCAGCAGCCTGAAACTAACCATGAACACTGAAGCTTTCTTT
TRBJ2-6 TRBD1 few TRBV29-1 CSVGGQGRSGANVLTF TGCAGCGTAGGGGGACAGGGAAGGTCTGGGGCCAACGTCCTGACTTTC
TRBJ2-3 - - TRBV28 CASSLGANSATDTQYF TGTGCCAGCAGTTTAGGGGCGAACTCCGCCACAGATACGCAGTATTTT
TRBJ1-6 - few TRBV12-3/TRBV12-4 CASSFEGLGLPLHF TGTGCCAGCAGTTTCGAGGGCCTTGGTCTACCCCTCCACTTT
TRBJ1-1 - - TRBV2 CASRSRPNTEAFF TGTGCCAGCCGGAGTAGACCGAACACTGAAGCTTTCTTT
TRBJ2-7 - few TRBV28 CASSHRQISEQYF TGTGCCAGCAGTCACCGACAGATTTCCGAGCAGTACTTC
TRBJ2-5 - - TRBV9 CASSATKIGTQYF TGTGCCAGCAGCGCAACCAAGATCGGGACCCAGTACTTC
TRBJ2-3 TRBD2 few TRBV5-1 CASSFSERGPFLTDTQYF TGCGCCAGCAGCTTTTCCGAGCGGGGGCCCTTCCTCACAGATACGCAGTATTTT
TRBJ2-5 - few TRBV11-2 CASSPPTAGLFQETQYF TGTGCCAGCAGCCCACCTACCGCCGGCCTATTCCAAGAGACCCAGTACTTC
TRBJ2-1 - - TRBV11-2 CASSEGYHNEQFF TGTGCCAGCAGCGAAGGGTACCACAATGAGCAGTTCTTC
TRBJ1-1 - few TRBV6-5 CASLGQNTEAFF TGTGCCAGTTTGGGACAGAACACTGAAGCTTTCTTT
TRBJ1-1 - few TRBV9 CASSPTGTVNTEAFF TGTGCCAGCAGCCCCACCGGGACGGTGAACACTGAAGCTTTCTTT
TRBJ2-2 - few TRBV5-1 CASSLIRQLNTGELFF TGCGCCAGCAGCTTGATTAGGCAGCTGAACACCGGGGAGCTGTTTTTT
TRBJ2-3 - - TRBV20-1 CSAHFKRGRTDTQYF TGCAGTGCCCACTTCAAACGGGGGCGGACAGATACGCAGTATTTT
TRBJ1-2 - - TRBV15 CATSPRGDYGYTF TGTGCCACCAGCCCACGGGGTGACTATGGCTACACCTTC
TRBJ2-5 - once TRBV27 CASSVLWGAQETQYF TGTGCCAGCAGTGTCCTCTGGGGGGCGCAGGAGACCCAGTACTTC
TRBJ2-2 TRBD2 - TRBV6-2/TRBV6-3 CASQAGLAATGELFF TGTGCATCTCAGGCCGGGCTAGCGGCCACCGGGGAGCTGTTTTTT
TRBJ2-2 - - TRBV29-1 CSVEGRGRDTGELFF TGCAGCGTTGAAGGTCGGGGGCGGGACACCGGGGAGCTGTTTTTT
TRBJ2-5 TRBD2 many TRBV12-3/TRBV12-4 CASSPGTSGTQYF TGTGCCAGCAGTCCTGGGACTAGCGGGACCCAGTACTTC
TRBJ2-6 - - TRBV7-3 CASSLATTSVLTF TGTGCCAGCAGCTTGGCCACCACTAGCGTCCTGACTTTC
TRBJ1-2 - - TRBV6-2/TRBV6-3 CASGYSGFPDVYTF TGTGCCAGCGGTTACTCAGGGTTTCCCGATGTCTACACCTTC
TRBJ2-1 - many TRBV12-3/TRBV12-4 CASSFRNEQFF TGTGCCAGCAGCTTCCGGAATGAGCAGTTCTTC
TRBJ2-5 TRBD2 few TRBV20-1 CSARDSASGTQKTQYF TGCAGTGCTAGGGATTCGGCTAGCGGGACTCAGAAGACCCAGTACTTC
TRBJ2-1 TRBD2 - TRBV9 CAGPPGRRTSGNNEQFF TGTGCCGGCCCCCCTGGACGCAGGACTAGCGGTAACAATGAGCAGTTCTTC
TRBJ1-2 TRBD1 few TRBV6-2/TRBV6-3 CASSYSTGRYGYTF TGTGCCAGCAGTTACTCGACAGGGCGGTATGGCTACACCTTC